The sequence of this TCR beta chain was determined in a study of T cell responses to AZD1222 COVID-19 vaccine. Study-level results: There were mostly white British donors and more females than males, and clonal diversity was possibly underestimated. Repertoires were collected only later (after the peak T cell response had occurred).

Only in-frame clones appear in the TCRdb table, and some are missing; sequencing was by immunoSEQ multiplex PCR. Counted here are roughly 150,000 clones, approximately 88% occurring once; the ten biggest clones make up about 1%. Points on this clone: Its matching antigen is unknown.

Germline CDR1 SGHRS, CDR2 YFSETQ. This CDR3 has 20 amino acids. Trimming removed 3 bases from V and 0 bases from J; junction bases left unmatched: 15. The chain has TRBV5-1 and TRBJ2-7, with 13 bases aligning to TRBD2. The material was peripheral blood, obtained 28 days after the second AZD1222 dose. This TCR came from an adult who received the AZD1222 COVID-19 vaccine. CDR3 in DNA: TGCGCCAGCAGCTGGACCACCGGACTAGCGGGGGTCGGTAGCTCCTACGAGCAGTACTTC. Translated, it gives CASSWTTGLAGVGSSYEQYF. The variable domain in full, completed from reference TRBV5-1 and TRBJ2-7, reads KAGVTQTPRYLIKTRGQQVTLSCSPISGHRSVSWYQQTPGQGLQFLFEYFSETQRNKGNFPGRFSGRQFSNSRSEMNVSTLELGDSALYLCASSWTTGLAGVGSSYEQYFGPGTRLTVT.